Listed here is a single T cell receptor (beta chain). As yet, its antigen is unknown. This specimen comes from a study of blood T cells in healthy people across ages. Study-wide points: Older individuals had lower TCR beta diversity per million T cells (the decline was roughly linear). Long-lived donors exceeded aged donors in naive CD4+ cells and diversity.

Collection of ten milliliters of peripheral blood was performed for each donor. Together with a sample-barcoded 5' primer, a J-beta primer mix was included in a second PCR lasting roughly 6 to 12 cycles. A template-switch adaptor that had 12 random nucleotides put a tag on each cDNA molecule. TCRdb used MiXCR to reprocess the 5' RACE reads, holding one entry per CDR3 protein. This sample has roughly 1,300,000 distinct CDR3 sequences; roughly 60% occur once, and the top ten carry 6.5% to 8%. This CDR3 is 15 amino acids long. With 6 bases clipped from V and 2 bases from J, the junction kept 9 bases outside the gene matches. Germline V gives CDR1 SGHVS, CDR2 FQNEAQ.

What was sequenced was blood. V is TRBV7-8 and J is TRBJ2-5, with TRBD2 matching over 7 bases. This sequence originates from a man younger than 35 in good health. CDR3 coding DNA: TGTGCCAGCAGTTTCGGCGGGAGTTCTCAAGAGACCCAGTACTTC. It translates to CASSFGGSSQETQYF.